A single TCR beta chain is shown here with its context. Its target is not known. This record belongs to a study of cytomegalovirus exposure and HLA in healthy donors. Notes on the study in general: Among TCR beta chains, those listed as cytomegalovirus-associated numbered some 170.

V gave up 7 bases and J gave up 6 bases; unmatched junction bases: 5. CDR1 is GTSNPN and CDR2 is SVGIG in the germline V gene (reference sequence). The CDR3 runs to 13 residues. The data were produced by immunoSEQ multiplex PCR, yet TCRdb's version contains in-frame clones alone and is incomplete. The table records tens of thousands of clones, around 95% of them present only once. The TCR sequence derives from a woman under 30 in good health and CMV-seropositive. The sequencing input was PBMCs. The V call is TRBV30, the J call TRBJ2-1, with 11 bases aligning to TRBD2. CDR3 sequence (DNA): TGTGCCTCCACAACTAGCGGGAGCAATGAGCAGTTCTTC. Translating it yields CASTTSGSNEQFF.